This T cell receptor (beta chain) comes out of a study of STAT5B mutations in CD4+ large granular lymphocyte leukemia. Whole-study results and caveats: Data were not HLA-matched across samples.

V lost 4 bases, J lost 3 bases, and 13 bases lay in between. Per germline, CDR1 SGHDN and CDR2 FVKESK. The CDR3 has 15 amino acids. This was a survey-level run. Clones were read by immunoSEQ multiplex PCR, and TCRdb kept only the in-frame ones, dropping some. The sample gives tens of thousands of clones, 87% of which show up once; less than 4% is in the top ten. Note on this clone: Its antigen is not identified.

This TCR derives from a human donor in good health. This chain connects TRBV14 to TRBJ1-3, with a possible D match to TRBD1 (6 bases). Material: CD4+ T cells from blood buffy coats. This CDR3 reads CASSLQQGLGNTIYF. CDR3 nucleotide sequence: TGTGCCAGCAGCCTTCAACAGGGCCTTGGAAACACCATATATTTT.